These 20 T cell receptor beta chains originate from one sample sequenced in a study of TIL therapy for anti-PD-1-resistant metastatic lung cancer. This sample's time point: pre-treatment sample, taken before nivolumab and TIL therapy. Sequencing used immunoSEQ v3. Only in-frame clones appear in the TCRdb table, and some are missing; sequencing was by immunoSEQ multiplex PCR. Here the sample spans about 19,000 clones, about 80% being singletons. Source: blood, taken at baseline. These receptor sequences come from a person aged 25-79 years with non-small cell lung cancer.

The CDR3 is CATSDRLRGYGYTF. The CDR3 DNA sequence: TGTGCCACCAGTGACAGGCTTAGGGGATATGGCTACACCTTC. V usage is TRBV24-1 and J usage is TRBJ1-2; D is perhaps TRBD1 (5 bases). The CDR3 runs to 14 residues. The V gene's germline CDR1 is KGHDR and CDR2 SFDVKD. With 4 bases removed from V and 5 bases from J, the gap between germline ends came to 13 bases.

The chain links TRBV24-1 to TRBJ2-3; D gene ambiguous. CDR3 length: 15 residues. CDR1 and CDR2 from the germline V gene are KGHDR and SFDVKD. V was trimmed by 4 bases and J by 4 bases, leaving 14 bases between them. The CDR3 region is CATSDPTGNADTQYF. For the CDR3, the DNA is TGTGCCACCAGTGACCCTACCGGAAATGCAGATACGCAGTATTTT.

The chain has TRBV7-2 and TRBJ1-6; maybe TRBD1 (5 bases). Trimming stripped 8 bases from V and 1 base from J, with 18 bases between. The CDR3 consists of 17 residues. Germline-derived CDR1 and CDR2 are SGHTA and FQGNSA. The CDR3 loop is CASGLRGKGSYNSPLHF. The CDR3 DNA is TGTGCCAGCGGTCTAAGGGGCAAAGGATCCTATAATTCACCCCTCCACTTT.

The chain carries TRBV5-5 and TRBJ1-2; D may be TRBD1 (5 bases). This CDR3 region has 15 residues. Germline V gene data show CDR1 as SGHKS and CDR2 as YYEKEE (reference sequence). The V end lost 4 bases, the J end lost 4 bases, and 17 bases lay between the germline ends. DNA of the CDR3: TGTGCCAGCAGCCAGCTTATATCTGACAGCTATGGCTACACCTTC. Amino acid sequence: CASSQLISDSYGYTF.

V gene TRBV19 combines with J gene TRBJ1-4; 7 nucleotides line up with TRBD1. Looked up from germline, CDR1 is LNHDA and CDR2 is SQIVND (reference sequence). V lost 7 bases, J lost 8 bases, and 10 bases stayed unmatched. The CDR3 loop spans 14 amino acids. CDR3 amino acids: CASIKTGLGEKLFF. The DNA of the CDR3 is TGTGCCAGTATTAAGACAGGGCTGGGAGAAAAACTGTTTTTT.

As concerns this clone: At one of its ends the junction is not consistent with the germline gene, which may arise from a read error. This rearrangement joins TRBV6-5 to TRBJ2-5; D is possibly TRBD1 or TRBD2 (6 bases each). Germline assignment: CDR1 MNHEY and CDR2 SVGAGI. The CDR3 is 15 residues long. CDR3 sequence reads: CASSNSWGAQETQYF. CDR3 nucleotides: TGTGCCAGCAGTAACTCCTGGGGGGCGCAGGAGACCCAGTACTTC.

The rearrangement joins TRBV5-6 to TRBJ2-7, with a possible D match to TRBD1 (5 bases). This CDR3 is 17 amino acids long. Germline assignment: CDR1 SGHDT and CDR2 YYEEEE. The V end lost 0 bases, the J end lost 7 bases, and 23 bases lay between the germline ends. CDR3 in DNA: TGTGCCAGCAGCTTGGTCCACCTCCGGACCCCAGGGAAGGAGCAGTACTTC. Translated: CASSLVHLRTPGKEQYF.

The gene calls are TRBV18 and TRBJ1-2, with 10 positions matching TRBD1. V shed 3 bases, J shed 4 bases, and the junction held 2 bases outside the gene matches. CDR3 length: 14 amino acids. CDR1 is KGHSH, CDR2 LQKENI, per germline. The CDR3 sequence: CASSPGTGVYGYTF. The DNA for the CDR3 is TGTGCCAGCTCACCGGGGACAGGGGTCTATGGCTACACCTTC.

The V gene is TRBV11-2, the J gene TRBJ2-1; D gene unclear. The CDR3 consists of 14 residues. Per germline, CDR1 SGHAT and CDR2 FQNNGV. V lost 6 bases and J 7 bases, leaving 16 bases between the germline ends. CDR3 nucleotides: TGTGCCAGCAGGCCCGCTAGTATCGAGAATGAGCAGTTCTTC. It specifies CASRPASIENEQFF.

A single count supports this clone. The rearrangement joins TRBV19 to TRBJ2-5; TRBD1 agrees at 9 bases. Germline values: CDR1 LNHDA, CDR2 SQIVND (reference sequence). This CDR3 has 14 amino acids. The V gene end was trimmed by 8 bases and the J gene end by 10 bases; junction bases not matched to a gene: 14. In nucleotides, the CDR3 is TGTGCCAGTGCGGACAGGGGCCTCATCCAGATCCAGTACTTC. This gives the protein CASADRGLIQIQYF.

This sequence joins TRBV9 and TRBJ2-1, with 8 bases fitting TRBD1. The V segment lost 2 bases and the J segment 3 bases; nucleotides outside the gene matches: 1. This CDR3 contains 14 residues. Germline V gene lookup returns CDR1 SGDLS and CDR2 YYNGEE. The CDR3 loop reads CASSVGTGYNEQFF. The DNA of the CDR3 is TGTGCCAGCAGCGTCGGGACAGGCTACAATGAGCAGTTCTTC.

The chain's CDR3 is CASNPTGEIHEQYF. CDR3 nucleotide sequence: TGTGCCAGTAACCCTACAGGGGAAATCCACGAGCAGTACTTC. V and J are TRBV13 and TRBJ2-7, with 7 bases lining up with TRBD1. Germline CDR1 PRHDT, CDR2 FYEKMQ (reference sequence). V lost 9 bases to trimming and J lost 5 bases; unmatched junction nucleotides: 13. This CDR3 has 14 amino acids.

The gene calls are TRBV5-1 and TRBJ2-3; D is uncertain. The length of the CDR3 is 14 residues. Germline lookup yields CDR1 SGHRS and CDR2 YFSETQ. Between the trimmed V and J ends, which lost 2 bases and 0 bases, there was a span of 7 bases. The CDR3 spells CASSLYGSTDTQYF. The CDR3 DNA sequence: TGCGCCAGCAGCTTATACGGGAGCACAGATACGCAGTATTTT.

The chain couples TRBV28 to TRBJ1-3; a weak D match, TRBD1 (5 bases). The V end lost 6 bases, the J end lost 0 bases, and 6 bases lay between the germline ends. The CDR3 is made up of 13 amino acids. CDR1 MDHEN and CDR2 SYDVKM come from the germline V gene. CDR3 nucleotides: TGTGCCAGCAGCAGGGCCTCTGGAAACACCATATATTTT. Translated: CASSRASGNTIYF. Variable domain in full (rest from reference TRBV28 and TRBJ1-3): DVKVTQSSRYLVKRTGEKVFLECVQDMDHENMFWYRQDPGLGLRLIYFSYDVKMKEKGDIPEGYSVSREKKERFSLILESASTNQTSMYLCASSRASGNTIYFGEGSWLTVV.

This chain connects TRBV7-2 to TRBJ2-3, with D possibly matching TRBD2 (6 bases). This CDR3 contains 17 residues. The germline V and J ends were trimmed by 2 bases and 2 bases, with 17 bases remaining between them. Germline CDR1 and CDR2: SGHTA and FQGNSA. The CDR3 loop is CASSLLSTGDSTDTQYF. The CDR3 nucleotides read TGTGCCAGCAGCTTATTATCTACGGGAGACTCCACAGATACGCAGTATTTT.

The chain combines TRBV28 with TRBJ1-2, with D maybe TRBD1 (5 bases). Looked up from germline, CDR1 is MDHEN and CDR2 is SYDVKM. This CDR3 is 12 amino acids long. The ends were cut back, 6 bases at V and 8 bases at J, with 13 bases in the middle. The CDR3 DNA reads as TGTGCCAGCAGGGAATCCACAGGCGGCTACACCTTC. Its protein product is CASRESTGGYTF.

The chain links TRBV5-4 to TRBJ2-5; the match to TRBD2 covers 12 bases. Germline V gene lookup returns CDR1 SGHNT and CDR2 YYREEE (reference sequence). The CDR3 covers 16 residues. Losses at the gene ends were 4 bases for V and 4 bases for J; bases not matched to a gene: 8. The CDR3 coding sequence is TGTGCCAGCAGCCCCACACTAGCGGGGGGCAGAGAGACCCAGTACTTC. Translating gives CASSPTLAGGRETQYF.

V is TRBV7-2 and J is TRBJ2-7; TRBD2 agrees at 7 bases. Unmatched junction bases numbered 8, after V lost 3 bases and J lost 3 bases. Germline-derived CDR1 and CDR2 are SGHTA and FQGNSA. The CDR3 is 15 amino acids. As DNA, the CDR3 is TGTGCCAGCAGCTTTTCCCGGGGGGTTGGCTACGAGCAGTACTTC. Amino acid sequence: CASSFSRGVGYEQYF.

The chain combines TRBV5-1 with TRBJ2-2; 8 bases are shared with TRBD1. This CDR3 has 15 residues. Germline CDR1 is SGHRS and CDR2 is YFSETQ. The junction had 3 bases not matched to a gene; V was cut back by 0 bases and J by 5 bases. The CDR3 spells CASSLVDRATGELFF. The CDR3 DNA reads TGCGCCAGCAGCTTGGTGGACAGGGCAACCGGGGAGCTGTTTTTT.

CDR3 nucleotides: TGTGCCAGCAGCCAAGTTAAAAATGAGCAGTTCTTC. This gives the protein CASSQVKNEQFF. The chain combines TRBV3-1 (or the pseudogene TRBV3-2) with TRBJ2-1, with D unresolved. The CDR3 covers 12 residues. Trimming cost V 1 base and J 7 bases, with 5 bases left between them. Germline values: CDR1 LGHDT, CDR2 YNNKEL (reference sequence).